These 28 T cell receptor gamma chains share one sample of origin, sequenced in a study of intestinal T cells in coeliac disease. The TRG library came from 200 ng of biopsy DNA amplified with LymphoTrack primers. TCRdb re-analyzed the multiplex PCR reads via CATT. The repertoire holds about 550 gamma-chain clones, with roughly 50% as singletons. For each case, the template was genomic DNA from ten roughly 5-µm formalin-fixed paraffin-embedded scrolls. Sequencing was performed on a duodenal biopsy. These TCRs come from a human donor with celiac disease.

The chain is built from TRGV10 and TRGJ1 or TRGJ2. TRGV10 is identified as an open reading frame with a role that is uncertain. CDR3 size: 15 residues. V gave up 8 bases and J gave up 0 bases; unmatched junction bases: 11. This CDR3 is CAAWDLSRNYYKKLF. The CDR3 DNA reads TGTGCTGCGTGGGATCTCTCCCGGAATTATTATAAGAAACTCTTT.

This clone has just a few counts. TCRdb's entry gives the protein of a much larger clone, which mismatches this DNA's translation at residue 7, likely from a read error; the protein reported here is translated from the DNA. The V gene is TRGV9, the J gene TRGJ1 or TRGJ2. V shed 3 bases and J 2 bases; nucleotides not matched to a gene: 4. CDR1 and CDR2 from the germline V gene are GITISATS and ISYDGTV (reference sequence). The CDR3 runs 13 residues. CDR3 nucleotide sequence: TGTGCCTTGTGGGAGCTGGATTATTATAAGAAACTCTTT. It yields the protein CALWELDYYKKLF.

Concerning this clone: The DNA is left out, because the CDR3 cannot be placed on it with certainty; the CDR3 is given as TCRdb lists it. Other DNA sequences in this sample translate to the same CDR3. This sequence joins TRGV11 and TRGJ1 or TRGJ2. TRGV11 is recorded as an ORF, its role being uncertain. The CDR3 length equals 12 residues, ends included. This chain's CDR3 is CTTVPAGLRELF.

V is TRGV9 and J is TRGJ1 or TRGJ2. Trimming at V came to 2 bases and at J to 3 bases, leaving 16 bases not matched to a gene. The germline V gene has CDR1 GITISATS and CDR2 ISYDGTV (reference sequence). CDR3 length: 17 residues. The CDR3 bases are TGTGCCTTGTGGGAGGACGCCGTGCGGGAGTTTTATTATAAGAAACTCTTT. Protein: CALWEDAVREFYYKKLF.

The chain recombines TRGV8 with TRGJ1 or TRGJ2. Germline CDR1 and CDR2: VENAVY and YDSYNSRV. This CDR3 is 13 amino acids long. J gave up 7 bases and V 5 bases, and 11 bases lay outside the gene matches. The CDR3 coding sequence is TGTGCCACCTGGGGACTCGAATTATATAAGAAACTCTTT. Residues: CATWGLELYKKLF.

This clone is classed as large. The chain carries TRGV2 and TRGJ1 or TRGJ2. The CDR3 is made up of 13 amino acids. With V trimmed by 0 bases and J by 6 bases, 5 bases remained unmatched. The germline CDR1 and CDR2 sequences are EGSNGY and YDSYNSKV. The CDR3 here is CATWDGLFYKKLF. The CDR3 DNA reads TGTGCCACCTGGGACGGGCTATTTTATAAGAAACTCTTT.

This clone was seen just once. The CDR3 reads CASLGPEGGDWIKTF. DNA of the CDR3: TGTGCCAGCCTGGGGCCTGAGGGTGGTGATTGGATCAAGACGTTT. This chain uses TRGV3 with TRGJP2. The V segment lost 11 bases and the J segment 6 bases; nucleotides outside the gene matches: 18. The CDR3 contains 15 residues. Germline V gene lookup returns CDR1 VTNTFY and CDR2 YDVSTARD (reference sequence).

This clone was seen more than once but under ten times. The J gene is TRGJ1 or TRGJ2, the V gene TRGV4. Germline V lookup: CDR1 EGSTGY, CDR2 YDSYTSSV. Trimming at V came to 5 bases and at J to 3 bases, leaving 4 bases not matched to a gene. This CDR3 comprises 12 residues. The CDR3 nucleotides read TGTGCCACCTGGGGGTTTTATTATAAGAAACTCTTT. Translating it yields CATWGFYYKKLF.

Of note for this clone: The TCRdb protein comes from a much larger clone and disagrees with this DNA's translation at residue 3, likely due to a read error; the protein given here is derived from the DNA. This chain joins TRGV10 and TRGJP1. TRGV10 is reported as an ORF; its role is uncertain. The CDR3 runs 14 residues. The CDR3 region has the DNA TGTGCTACGTGGGATGTGAACACTGGTTGGTTCAAGATATTT. Amino acid sequence: CATWDVNTGWFKIF.

The J gene is TRGJP1, the V gene TRGV2. The CDR3 loop spans 13 amino acids. Germline-derived CDR1 and CDR2 are EGSNGY and YDSYNSKV. The ends lost 0 bases at V and 16 bases at J; junction bases unmatched: 11. The CDR3: CATWDGRWLYKIF. CDR3 nucleotides: TGTGCCACCTGGGACGGGAGGTGGTTGTACAAGATATTT.

On this clone itself: Just one base apart from a much larger clone, this may be a read error. The chain has TRGV8 and TRGJP2. CDR1 and CDR2 from the germline V gene are VENAVY and YDSYNSRV. This CDR3 is built from 15 residues. The CDR3 coding sequence is TGTGCCACCTGGGCGGCTTATAGTAGTGGTTGGATCAAGACGTTT. Translation: CATWAAYSSGWIKTF.

This clone was observed a handful of times. The chain employs TRGV8 and TRGJ1 or TRGJ2. The CDR3 loop spans 13 amino acids. In germline, CDR1 is VENAVY, CDR2 YDSYNSRV. After removal of 4 bases from V and 0 bases from J, the junction contained 3 bases not matched to a gene. In DNA, the CDR3 is TGTGCCACCTGGGACTCGAATTATTATAAGAAACTCTTT. As protein: CATWDSNYYKKLF.

Note on this clone: The DNA is left out, because the CDR3 cannot be placed on it with certainty; the CDR3 is given as TCRdb lists it. The J gene is TRGJ1 or TRGJ2, the V gene TRGV11. TRGV11 is labeled an ORF, and its function is uncertain. The CDR3 is made up of 17 amino acids, end residues included. The CDR3 is CTTVPVRSSQGGFKKLF.

The chain joins TRGV10 to TRGJ1 or TRGJ2. TRGV10 is an ORF, and what it does is uncertain. J lost 9 bases, V lost 13 bases, and 13 bases had no gene match. The CDR3 contains 11 residues. The CDR3 DNA reads as TGTGCTGGCGTGGGATGGGGTAAGAAACTCTTT. Its translation is CAGVGWGKKLF.

This clone was observed a few times. The chain carries TRGV10 and TRGJ1 or TRGJ2. TRGV10 is designated an ORF whose function remains uncertain. The CDR3 is 11 amino acids. V lost 8 bases and J lost 7; bases outside the gene matches: 6. The CDR3 sequence is CAAWGLYKKLF. CDR3 in DNA: TGTGCTGCGTGGGGATTATATAAGAAACTCTTT.

The chain employs TRGV8 and TRGJ1 or TRGJ2. CDR3 length equals 12 residues. Looked up from germline, CDR1 is VENAVY and CDR2 is YDSYNSRV. The CDR3 loop is CAPGMNYYKKLF. Written as DNA, the CDR3 is TGTGCACCTGGGATGAATTATTATAAGAAACTCTTT.

Notes on this clone: Its ends do not fully match the called genes, so a read error is possible. This chain links TRGV5 with TRGJ1 or TRGJ2. Germline values: CDR1 VINAFY, CDR2 YDVSNSKD. The CDR3 extends over 11 amino acids. The DNA of the CDR3 is TGTGCCACCCGGGACAGGCTTGGGAAACTCTTT. Translated: CATRDRLGKLF.

This clone appeared a few times. The chain employs TRGV11 and TRGJ1 or TRGJ2. TRGV11 is sorted into the ORF group, with uncertain function. V shed 14 bases, J shed 4 bases, and the junction held 5 bases outside the gene matches. The CDR3 sequence is 10 residues long. As DNA, the CDR3 is TGTGCCTCAATGTATTATAAGAAACTCTTT. Its translation: CASMYYKKLF.

By share, this clone counts as hyperexpanded (1% or more). The chain couples TRGV8 to TRGJP1. J lost 2 bases, V lost 3 bases, and 15 bases had no gene match. The CDR3 consists of 18 residues. From germline, CDR1 is VENAVY and CDR2 YDSYNSRV. As DNA, the CDR3 is TGTGCCACCTGGGATTGGGGTAAGCGGGAGACCACTGGTTGGTTCAAGATATTT. Residues: CATWDWGKRETTGWFKIF.

By its share, this clone is large (0.1 to 1%). In nucleotides, the CDR3 is TGTGCCACCTGGGATCAGTATAAGAAACTCTTT. Protein: CATWDQYKKLF. The chain uses TRGV4 and TRGJ1 or TRGJ2. Germline CDR1 and CDR2: EGSTGY and YDSYTSSV. With V trimmed by 3 bases and J by 7 bases, 3 bases remained unmatched. The CDR3 consists of 11 residues.

This clone was seen only a few times. This DNA's translation and the protein TCRdb lists, from a much larger clone, do not match at residue 8, likely due to a read error; the protein shown is translated from the DNA. The chain carries TRGV2 and TRGJ1 or TRGJ2. Germline V gene lookup returns CDR1 EGSNGY and CDR2 YDSYNSKV. The CDR3 is 11 residues long. As DNA, the CDR3 is TGTGCCACCTGGGACTCTTATAGGAAACTCTTT. It yields the protein CATWDSYRKLF.

J is TRGJ1 or TRGJ2 and V is TRGV4. CDR1 and CDR2 from the germline V gene are EGSTGY and YDSYTSSV. The CDR3 has 16 amino acids. The CDR3 protein is CAPGMGPPVRYYKKLF. For the CDR3, the DNA is TGTGCACCTGGGATGGGCCCCCCCGTTAGGTATTATAAGAAACTCTTT.

The rearrangement uses TRGV2 and TRGJP1. The CDR3 contains 17 residues. The germline CDR1 and CDR2 sequences are EGSNGY and YDSYNSKV. The junction had 11 bases not matched to a gene; V was cut back by 1 base and J by 3 bases. The DNA for the CDR3 is TGTGCCACCTGGGACGGCCGCGGGATACCCACTGGTTGGTTCAAGATATTT. Its protein is CATWDGRGIPTGWFKIF.

The genes are TRGV10 and TRGJP1. TRGV10 is placed among ORFs of uncertain function. CDR3 size: 15 residues. Losses at the gene ends were 8 bases for V and 15 bases for J; bases not matched to a gene: 22. The CDR3 DNA sequence: TGTGCTGCGTGGGGGCCCGAGTACACCGTGGTTGTCAAGATATTT. This codes for CAAWGPEYTVVVKIF.

This chain connects TRGV2 to TRGJ1 or TRGJ2. Germline CDR1 and CDR2: EGSNGY and YDSYNSKV. CDR3 length equals 14 residues. CDR3: CAPGTGWVRYKKLF. As DNA, the CDR3 is TGTGCACCTGGGACGGGCTGGGTTAGATATAAGAAACTCTTT.

The chain couples TRGV4 to TRGJ1 or TRGJ2. The germline V gene encodes CDR1 EGSTGY and CDR2 YDSYTSSV. J was trimmed by 3 bases and V by 10 bases; bases with no gene match: 6. This CDR3 has 11 residues. CDR3 sequence reads: CATEPYYKKLF. The CDR3 DNA sequence: TGTGCCACGGAACCTTATTATAAGAAACTCTTT.

This clone is large in the sample. At one end the junction does not follow the germline gene, possibly because of a read error. This chain links TRGV5 with TRGJ1 or TRGJ2. The germline V gene has CDR1 VINAFY and CDR2 YDVSNSKD. CDR3 length: 12 amino acids. The CDR3 here is CATWAPRYRKLF. The CDR3 coding sequence is TGTGCCACCTGGGCCCCACGTTATAGGAAACTCTTT.

By sample share, this clone is hyperexpanded. This chain joins TRGV8 and TRGJP1. J gave up 0 bases and V 3 bases, and 4 bases lay outside the gene matches. CDR3 size: 15 residues. Germline CDR1 and CDR2: VENAVY and YDSYNSRV. The CDR3 loop reads CATWDQHTTGWFKIF. The DNA of the CDR3 is TGTGCCACCTGGGATCAGCATACCACTGGTTGGTTCAAGATATTT.